This TCR beta chain was found in a study of cytomegalovirus exposure and HLA in healthy donors. Study-wide background: Previous work identified roughly 120 million unique TCR beta sequences from about 179 million T cells. The study, taken as a whole, reports: In a later analysis, at a false discovery rate of 0.05, 15,000 to 20,000 TCR beta sequences matched HLA alleles. One variant, a missense change in DCLRE1C, was linked in a later analysis to TCR beta V- and J-gene trimming. An observed cluster of highly shared sequence variants was recorded as a likely sequencing artifact.

The PCR ran on 60 Vbeta and 13 Jbeta primers. This table comes from immunoSEQ multiplex PCR, and its TCRdb copy is limited to in-frame clones, with some not included. The sample has around 170,000 clones; around 68% are singletons. Details on this clone: What it recognizes is unknown.

The CDR3 is 18 amino acids. The junction had 12 bases not matched to a gene; V was cut back by 0 bases and J by 3 bases. CDR1 LNHNV and CDR2 YYDKDF come from the germline V gene (reference sequence). The sample taken for sequencing was PBMCs. The V and J genes are TRBV15 and TRBJ2-3; 7 nucleotides align to TRBD2. The clonotype comes from a girl aged 10 to 17 in good health and CMV-seronegative. CDR3: CATSRDSPTSLGTDTQYF. The DNA for the CDR3 is TGTGCCACCAGCAGAGATAGCCCGACTAGCCTCGGGACAGATACGCAGTATTTT.